This T cell receptor beta chain was profiled in a study of blood T cell repertoires in COVID-19. Clones were read by immunoSEQ multiplex PCR, and TCRdb kept only the in-frame ones, dropping some. The sample has some 390,000 clones, approximately 91% seen once. The trim removed 3 bases at V and 14 bases at J, leaving 6 bases unmatched. This CDR3 comprises 12 residues. This sequence originates from a woman aged 40 to 49 with COVID-19, enrolled during active disease. The rearrangement joins TRBV12-3 or TRBV12-4 to TRBJ1-4, with 7 bases aligning to TRBD1. Sequenced input: peripheral blood. This CDR3 is CASSFDRVGLFF. The CDR3 coding sequence is TGTGCCAGCAGTTTCGACAGGGTAGGGCTGTTTTTT.